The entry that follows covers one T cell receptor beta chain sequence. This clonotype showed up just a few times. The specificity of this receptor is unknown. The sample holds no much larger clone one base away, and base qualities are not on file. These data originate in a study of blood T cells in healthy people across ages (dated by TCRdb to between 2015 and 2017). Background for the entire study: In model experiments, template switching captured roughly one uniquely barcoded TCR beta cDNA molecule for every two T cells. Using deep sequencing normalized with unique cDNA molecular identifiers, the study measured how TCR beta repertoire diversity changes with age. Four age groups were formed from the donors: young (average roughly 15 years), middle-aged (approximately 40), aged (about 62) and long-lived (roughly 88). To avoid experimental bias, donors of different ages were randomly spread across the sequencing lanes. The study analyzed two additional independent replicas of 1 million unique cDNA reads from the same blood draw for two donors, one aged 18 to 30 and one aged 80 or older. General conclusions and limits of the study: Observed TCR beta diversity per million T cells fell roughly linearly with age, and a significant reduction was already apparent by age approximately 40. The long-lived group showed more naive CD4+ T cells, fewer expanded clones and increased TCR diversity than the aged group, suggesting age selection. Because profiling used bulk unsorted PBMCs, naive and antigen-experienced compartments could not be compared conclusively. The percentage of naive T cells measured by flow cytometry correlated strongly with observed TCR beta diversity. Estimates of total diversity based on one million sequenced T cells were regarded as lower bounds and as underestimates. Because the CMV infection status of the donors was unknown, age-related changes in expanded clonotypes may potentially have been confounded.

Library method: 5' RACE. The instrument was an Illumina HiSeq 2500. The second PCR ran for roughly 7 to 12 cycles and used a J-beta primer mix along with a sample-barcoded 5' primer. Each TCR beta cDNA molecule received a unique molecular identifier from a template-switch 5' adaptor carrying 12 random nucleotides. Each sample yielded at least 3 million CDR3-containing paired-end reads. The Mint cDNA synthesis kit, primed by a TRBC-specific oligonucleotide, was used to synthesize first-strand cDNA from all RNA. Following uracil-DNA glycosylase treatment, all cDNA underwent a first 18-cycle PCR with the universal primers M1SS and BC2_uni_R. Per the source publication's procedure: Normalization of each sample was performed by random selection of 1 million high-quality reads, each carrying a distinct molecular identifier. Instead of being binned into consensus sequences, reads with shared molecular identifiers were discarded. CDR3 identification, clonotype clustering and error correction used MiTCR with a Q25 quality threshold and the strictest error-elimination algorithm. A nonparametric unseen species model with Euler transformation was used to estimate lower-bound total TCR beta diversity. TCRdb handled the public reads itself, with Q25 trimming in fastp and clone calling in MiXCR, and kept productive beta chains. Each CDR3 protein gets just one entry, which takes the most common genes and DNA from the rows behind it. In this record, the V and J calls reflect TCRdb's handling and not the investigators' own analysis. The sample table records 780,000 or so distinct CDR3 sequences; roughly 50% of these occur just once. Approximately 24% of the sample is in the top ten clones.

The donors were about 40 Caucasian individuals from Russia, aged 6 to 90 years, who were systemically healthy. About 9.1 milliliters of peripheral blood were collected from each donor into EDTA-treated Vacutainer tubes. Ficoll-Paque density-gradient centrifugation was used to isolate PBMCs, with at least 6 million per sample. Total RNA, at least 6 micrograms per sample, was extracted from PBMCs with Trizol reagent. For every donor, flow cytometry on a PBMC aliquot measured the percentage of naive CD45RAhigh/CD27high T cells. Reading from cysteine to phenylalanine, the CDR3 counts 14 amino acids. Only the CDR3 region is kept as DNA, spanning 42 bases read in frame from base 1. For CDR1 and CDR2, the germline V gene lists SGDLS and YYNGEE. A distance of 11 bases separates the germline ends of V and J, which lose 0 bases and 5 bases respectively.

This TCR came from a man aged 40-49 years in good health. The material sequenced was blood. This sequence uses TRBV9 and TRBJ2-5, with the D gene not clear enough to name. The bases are TGTGCCAGCAGCGTAGTCCTTGGTTCCGAGACCCAGTACTTC. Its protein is CASSVVLGSETQYF. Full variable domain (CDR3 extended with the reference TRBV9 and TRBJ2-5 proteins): DSGVTQTPKHLITATGQRVTLRCSPRSGDLSVYWYQQSLDQGLQFLIQYYNGEERAKGNILERFSAQQFPDLHSELNLSSLELGDSALYFCASSVVLGSETQYFGPGTRLLVL.